This is a list of T cell receptor beta chains from one sample in a study of blood T cell repertoires in COVID-19. Some clones are missing from TCRdb's copy, which holds only in-frame ones; the method was immunoSEQ multiplex PCR. The sample lists roughly 160,000 clones, roughly four fifths occurring once. Sequenced material: PBMCs or T cells enriched from blood (not recorded which). The origin of the receptors is a man in his fifties who had recovered from COVID-19. The CDR3 runs from the conserved cysteine through the conserved F or W. D genes are given only for firm matches. Rows may omit the clone size; those that give it use once, few, many or a size class.

size	D	J	V	DNA	CDR3
.	.	TRBJ2-3	TRBV19	TGTGCCAGTAGTTTAGGGGGGCCTTTATCGGATACGCAGTATTTT	CASSLGGPLSDTQYF
.	TRBD2	TRBJ2-1	TRBV3-1/TRBV3-2	TGTGCCAGCAGCCAAGCGGGGGGGCTACGAAATGAGCAGTTCTTC	CASSQAGGLRNEQFF
.	.	TRBJ1-6	TRBV29-1	TGCAGCGTTTTAGACACGGCCAGTTCACCCCTCCACTTT	CSVLDTASSPLHF
.	.	TRBJ1-2	TRBV29-1	TGCAGCGTTGGACAGACTAACTATGGCTACACCTTC	CSVGQTNYGYTF
.	.	TRBJ1-4	TRBV6-6	TGTGCCAGCCTCCCCCCCGGGTCTGGTCGTGAAAAACTGTTTTTT	CASLPPGSGREKLFF
few	TRBD2	TRBJ2-1	TRBV14	TGTGCCAGCAGCCAAGCTCTGGGACTAGCGGGGATCGGTTCACTCTACAATGAGCAGTTCTTC	CASSQALGLAGIGSLYNEQFF
.	.	TRBJ1-5	TRBV29-1	TGCAGCGTGACTCAGGGTGCAGGCAATCAGCCCCAGCATTTT	CSVTQGAGNQPQHF
.	.	TRBJ2-5	TRBV3-1/TRBV3-2	TGTGCCAGCAGCGGGGGCTTTGGCGAGACCCAGTACTTC	CASSGGFGETQYF
.	TRBD2	TRBJ2-1	TRBV4-3	TGCGCCAGCAGCCCCGATTCTCGGGGGGGGGTGTTCTTC	CASSPDSRGGVFF
.	.	TRBJ2-5	TRBV7-2	TGTGCCAGCAGCTTGGCAGGGTCGGGGACCCAGTACTTC	CASSLAGSGTQYF
.	TRBD2	TRBJ2-1	TRBV10-2	TGCGCCACGGGAGGGATTGGCGGTGACTACAATGAGCAGTTCTTC	CATGGIGGDYNEQFF